This TCR beta chain was observed in a study of PD-L1 blockade in urothelial cancer. On the study more broadly: Blood was tested 3 weeks (second dose) and 6 weeks into treatment. Across blood samples, T cells had a median count of around 140,000.

This clone was counted once. The repertoire was sequenced with immunoSEQ multiplex PCR; TCRdb's copy has only in-frame clones and lacks some. The profile shows some 22,000 clones, around 89% of them singletons. The germline V gene encodes CDR1 MNHNS and CDR2 SASEGT. V was cut by 6 bases and J by 2 bases, with 16 bases left in between. The CDR3 runs to 15 residues. Here the sequenced sample was PBMCs, taken around atezolizumab (anti-PD-L1) treatment. The sequence came from a woman aged 55-70 years with urothelial cancer. This rearrangement joins TRBV6-1 to TRBJ2-5; TRBD2 is a possible D gene (6 bases). CDR3 protein: CASSSGEARQETQYF. The CDR3 region has the DNA TGTGCCAGCAGCTCGGGGGAGGCACGACAAGAGACCCAGTACTTC.